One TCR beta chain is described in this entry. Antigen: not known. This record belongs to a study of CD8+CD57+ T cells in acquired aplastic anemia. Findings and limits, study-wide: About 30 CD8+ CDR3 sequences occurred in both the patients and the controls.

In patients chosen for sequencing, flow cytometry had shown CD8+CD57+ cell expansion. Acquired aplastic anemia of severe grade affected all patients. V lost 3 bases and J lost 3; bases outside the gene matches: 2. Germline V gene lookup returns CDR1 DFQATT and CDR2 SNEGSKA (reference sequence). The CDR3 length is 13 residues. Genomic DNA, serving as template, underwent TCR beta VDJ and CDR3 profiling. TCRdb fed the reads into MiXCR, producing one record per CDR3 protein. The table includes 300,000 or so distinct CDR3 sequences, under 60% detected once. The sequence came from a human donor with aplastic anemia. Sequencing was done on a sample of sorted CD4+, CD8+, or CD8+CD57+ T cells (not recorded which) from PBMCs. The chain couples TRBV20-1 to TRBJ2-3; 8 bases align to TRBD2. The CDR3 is CSASGGRTDTQYF. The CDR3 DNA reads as TGCAGTGCTAGTGGCGGGAGGACAGATACGCAGTATTTT.